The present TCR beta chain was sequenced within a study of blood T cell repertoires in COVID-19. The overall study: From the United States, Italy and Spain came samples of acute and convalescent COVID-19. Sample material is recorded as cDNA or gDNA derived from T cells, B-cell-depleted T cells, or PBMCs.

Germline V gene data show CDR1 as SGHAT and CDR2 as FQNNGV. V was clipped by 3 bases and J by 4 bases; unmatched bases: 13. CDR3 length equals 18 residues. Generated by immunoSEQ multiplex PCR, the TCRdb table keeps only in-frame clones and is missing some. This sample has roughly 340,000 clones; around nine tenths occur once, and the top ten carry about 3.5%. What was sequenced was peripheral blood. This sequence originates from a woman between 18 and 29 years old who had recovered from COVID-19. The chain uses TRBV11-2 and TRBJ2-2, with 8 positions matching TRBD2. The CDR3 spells CASSFPRWQREFTGELFF. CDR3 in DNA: TGTGCCAGCAGCTTCCCCCGGTGGCAGCGGGAGTTCACCGGGGAGCTGTTTTTT.